This passage covers 2 T cell receptor beta chains from one sample sequenced in a study of PD-1 blockade in classical Hodgkin lymphoma. Method: immunoSEQ multiplex PCR; TCRdb's copy keeps in-frame clones and lacks some. In the table there are 99,000 or so clones, roughly nine tenths of which are singletons. The time point here: cycle 4 day 1 (C4D1), after more than five weeks of nivolumab. Every single patient, without exception, relapsed after autologous stem cell transplantation, and brentuximab vedotin exposure varied. Sequenced here: peripheral blood mononuclear cells (PBMCs), sampled before the fourth cycle of nivolumab. The source is a human donor with classical Hodgkin lymphoma.

This rearrangement joins TRBV5-1 to TRBJ2-6; 10 nucleotides match TRBD2. The CDR3 covers 18 residues. V lost 0 bases, J lost 3 bases, and 6 bases stayed unmatched. Germline assignment: CDR1 SGHRS and CDR2 YFSETQ. The CDR3, as DNA: TGCGCCAGCAGCTTGGAGGCAGCGGGAGGGTATGGGGCCAACGTCCTGACTTTC. Translation: CASSLEAAGGYGANVLTF.

This sequence joins TRBV15 and TRBJ1-4, with D uncertain. The V and J ends lost 2 bases and 3 bases respectively, with 19 bases between them. The CDR3 length is 18 residues. Per the germline V gene, CDR1 is LNHNV and CDR2 is YYDKDF (reference sequence). The CDR3 here is CATSRNRAQTNPNEKLFF. The CDR3 DNA is TGTGCCACCAGCAGAAATAGGGCTCAGACAAACCCTAATGAAAAACTGTTTTTT.